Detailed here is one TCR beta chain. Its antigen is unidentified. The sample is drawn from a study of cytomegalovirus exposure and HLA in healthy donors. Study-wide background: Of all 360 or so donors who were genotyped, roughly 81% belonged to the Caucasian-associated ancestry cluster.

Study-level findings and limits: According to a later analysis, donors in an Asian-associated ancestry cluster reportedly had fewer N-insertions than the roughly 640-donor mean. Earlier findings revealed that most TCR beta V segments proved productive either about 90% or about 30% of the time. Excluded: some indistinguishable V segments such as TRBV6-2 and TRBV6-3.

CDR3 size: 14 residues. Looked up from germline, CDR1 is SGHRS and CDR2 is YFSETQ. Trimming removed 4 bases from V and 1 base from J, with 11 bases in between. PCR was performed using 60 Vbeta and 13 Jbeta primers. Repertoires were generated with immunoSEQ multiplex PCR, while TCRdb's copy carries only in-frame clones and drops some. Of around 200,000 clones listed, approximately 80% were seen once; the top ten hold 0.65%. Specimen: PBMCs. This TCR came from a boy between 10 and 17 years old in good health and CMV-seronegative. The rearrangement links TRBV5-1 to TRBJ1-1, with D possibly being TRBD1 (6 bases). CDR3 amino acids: CASSPGQPNTEAFF. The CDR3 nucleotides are TGCGCCAGCAGCCCCGGACAGCCGAACACTGAAGCTTTCTTT.